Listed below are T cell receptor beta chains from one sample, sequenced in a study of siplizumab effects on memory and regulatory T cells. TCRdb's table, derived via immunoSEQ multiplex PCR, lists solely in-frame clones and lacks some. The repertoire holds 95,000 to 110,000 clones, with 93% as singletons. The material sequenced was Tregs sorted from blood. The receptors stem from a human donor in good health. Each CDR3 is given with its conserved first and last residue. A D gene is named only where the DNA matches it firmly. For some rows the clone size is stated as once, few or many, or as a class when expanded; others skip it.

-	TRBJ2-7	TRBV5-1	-	TGCGCCAGCCAGAGAGGGCTCCCTCCCTACGAGCAGTACTTC	CASQRGLPPYEQYF
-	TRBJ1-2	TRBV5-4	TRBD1	TGTGCCAGCAGCCCCGCAGGGACAGGACCCTACACCTTC	CASSPAGTGPYTF
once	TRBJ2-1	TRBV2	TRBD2	TGTGCCAGCAGTGAAGCCGCCCGTCTAGCGGGGGCCCCCAATGAGCAGTTCTTC	CASSEAARLAGAPNEQFF
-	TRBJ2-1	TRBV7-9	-	TGTGCCAGCAGCTTAAAAGGGGCTCATGAGCAGTTCTTC	CASSLKGAHEQFF
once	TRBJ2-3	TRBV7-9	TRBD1	TGTGCCAGCAGCCCACATACTCCGGGACAGGGAGGAGATACGCAGTATTTT	CASSPHTPGQGGDTQYF
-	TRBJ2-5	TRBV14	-	TGTGCCAGCAGCCCGACACCCCAAGGGGAGACCCAGTACTTC	CASSPTPQGETQYF
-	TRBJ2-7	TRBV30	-	TGTGCCTGGAGGAGGTGGGAGGCAGCAGCCGAGCAGTACTTC	CAWRRWEAAAEQYF
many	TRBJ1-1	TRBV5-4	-	TGTGCCAGCAGCTTGGAGGCGGGGGCGAGGACTGAAGCTTTCTTT	CASSLEAGARTEAFF
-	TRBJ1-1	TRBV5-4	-	TGTGCCAGCAGCTTGGACCAGAACACTGAAGCTTTCTTT	CASSLDQNTEAFF
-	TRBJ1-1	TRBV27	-	TGTGCCAGCAGTACGGGGCCGACTGAAGCTTTCTTT	CASSTGPTEAFF
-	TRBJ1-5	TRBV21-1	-	TGTGCCAGCAGAAACAGGGGAGGTTGTAGCAATCAGCCCCAGCATTTT	CASRNRGGCSNQPQHF
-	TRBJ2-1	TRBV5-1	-	TGCGCCAGCAGCCTCTCGCCGAAAGATTACAATGAGCAGTTCTTC	CASSLSPKDYNEQFF
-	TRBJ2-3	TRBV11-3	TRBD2	TGTGCCAGCAGCTTTGGCGGGGGGGACACAGATACGCAGTATTTT	CASSFGGGDTDTQYF
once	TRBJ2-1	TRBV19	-	TGTGCCAGTAGTATAGGGGCTGGGTTATGGAAGGCAAATGAGCAGTTCTTC	CASSIGAGLWKANEQFF
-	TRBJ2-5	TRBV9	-	TGTGCCAGCAACAGGGGGGGCAAAGAGACCCAGTACTTC	CASNRGGKETQYF
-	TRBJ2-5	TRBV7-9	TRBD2	TGTGCCAGCAGCATACTAGCGGGGGGCCACCGTTTAGAAAAAGAGACCCAGTACTTC	CASSILAGGHRLEKETQYF
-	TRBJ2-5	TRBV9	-	TGTGCCAGCAGCGTAGCTGAGGCAGAGACCCAGTACTTC	CASSVAEAETQYF
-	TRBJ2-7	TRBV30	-	TGTGCCTGGAGTGCCCAGATTATCTACGAGCAGTACTTC	CAWSAQIIYEQYF
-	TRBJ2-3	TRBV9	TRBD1	TGTGCCAGCAGCGTAGGACAGGGGGTTCTCCCAGATACGCAGTATTTT	CASSVGQGVLPDTQYF
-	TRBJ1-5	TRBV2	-	TGTGCCAGCAGAGGACCGAACTCTTGGGGCAATCAGCCCCAGCATTTT	CASRGPNSWGNQPQHF
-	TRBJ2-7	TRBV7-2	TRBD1	TGTGCCAGCAGCTTAGGCGGGACAGGGGAGTACGAGCAGTACTTC	CASSLGGTGEYEQYF
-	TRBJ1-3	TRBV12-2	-	TGTGCAAGTCGCTTACCAACAATATCGGGGCATTATTGGAACACCATATATTTT	CASRLPTISGHYWNTIYF
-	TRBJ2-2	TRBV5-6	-	TGTGCCAGCAGCTTGTGGCACACCGGGGAGCTGTTTTTT	CASSLWHTGELFF
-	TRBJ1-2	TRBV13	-	TGTGCCAGCAGATTACGCTCCGGGGCGAAAAGCTATGGCTACACCTTC	CASRLRSGAKSYGYTF
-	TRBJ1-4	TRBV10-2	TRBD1	TGCGCCAGCAGTGAGTGGGGGACAGAGGAAAAACTGTTTTTT	CASSEWGTEEKLFF
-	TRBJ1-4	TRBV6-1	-	TGTGCCAGCAACCCTTATTTCGGTCGAGAAAAACTGTTTTTT	CASNPYFGREKLFF
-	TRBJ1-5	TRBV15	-	TGTGCCACCGGGAGGGAACAGCCCCAGCATTTT	CATGREQPQHF
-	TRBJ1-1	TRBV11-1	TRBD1	TGTGCCAGCAGCCCCAGGGGGTTGGACGTCACTGAAGCTTTCTTT	CASSPRGLDVTEAFF
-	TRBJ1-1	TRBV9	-	TGTGCCAGCAGCGAACAGTCTCAGAACACTGAAGCTTTCTTT	CASSEQSQNTEAFF
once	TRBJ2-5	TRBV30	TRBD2	TGTGCCTGGAGGTTTACTAGCGGGGGACAAGAGACCCAGTACTTC	CAWRFTSGGQETQYF
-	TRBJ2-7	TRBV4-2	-	TGTGCCAGCAGCCAAGCTACGAGAGCCTACGAGCAGTACTTC	CASSQATRAYEQYF
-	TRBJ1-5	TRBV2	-	TGTGCCAGCTGTTGGGGTGTAGGGCCCAATCAGCCCCAGCATTTT	CASCWGVGPNQPQHF
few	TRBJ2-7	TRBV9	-	TGTGCCAGCAGCGTAGGACATACCTACGAGCAGTACTTC	CASSVGHTYEQYF
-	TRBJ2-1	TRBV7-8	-	TGTGCCAGCAGCTTAGTGGGTCTTGGTAGGGGCAATGAGCAGTTCTTC	CASSLVGLGRGNEQFF
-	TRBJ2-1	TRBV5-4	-	TGTGCCAGCAGCTCAAACCCTAATTCCTACAATGAGCAGTTCTTC	CASSSNPNSYNEQFF
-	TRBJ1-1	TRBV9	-	TGTGCCAGCAGCGTAGGGACACTGAACACTGAAGCTTTCTTT	CASSVGTLNTEAFF
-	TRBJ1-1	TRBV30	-	TGTGCCTGGAGCCGCGGCCTGAACACTGAAGCTTTCTTT	CAWSRGLNTEAFF
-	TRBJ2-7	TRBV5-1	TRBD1	TGCGCCAGCAGCTCGGGACAGCCCTCCTACGAGCAGTACTTC	CASSSGQPSYEQYF
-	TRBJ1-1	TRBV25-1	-	TGTGCCAGCAGTTTGCAGGGGTCGGCAGGCACTGAAGCTTTCTTT	CASSLQGSAGTEAFF
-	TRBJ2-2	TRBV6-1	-	TGTGCCAGCATTCGGGCAGCGAACACCGGGGAGCTGTTTTTT	CASIRAANTGELFF
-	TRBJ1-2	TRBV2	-	TGTGCCAGCAGCAGGGAGGGTGGCTACACCTTC	CASSREGGYTF
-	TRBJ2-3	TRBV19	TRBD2	TGTGCCAGTAAACGGGAGGGCCTGGGTTCTGGTACGCAGTATTTT	CASKREGLGSGTQYF
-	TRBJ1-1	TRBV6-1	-	TGTGCCAGCAGTTGGGAGACGAACACTGAAGCTTTCTTT	CASSWETNTEAFF
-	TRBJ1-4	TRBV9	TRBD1	TGTGCCAGCAGCGGGACAGGGAAAGAAAAACTGTTTTTT	CASSGTGKEKLFF
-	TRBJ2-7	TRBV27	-	TGTGCCAGCAGTTTATTTTTCGGTAAGGAGAACGAGCAGTACTTC	CASSLFFGKENEQYF
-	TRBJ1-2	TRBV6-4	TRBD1	TGTGCCAGCAGTGGGGGACAGGGATTCGCTGGCTACACCTTC	CASSGGQGFAGYTF
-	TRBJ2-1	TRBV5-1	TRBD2	TGCGCCAGCAGCTTGGCCGGATTGGCTAGCGGGAGAGAACAGTTCTTC	CASSLAGLASGREQFF
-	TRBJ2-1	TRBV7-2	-	TGTGCCAGCAGCCCGCGGGGAGACGAGCAGTTCTTC	CASSPRGDEQFF
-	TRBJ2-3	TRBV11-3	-	TGTGCCAGCAGCTTGGATGGGGGTACGCAGTATTTT	CASSLDGGTQYF
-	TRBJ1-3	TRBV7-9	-	TGTGCCAGCAGTGGTTGGCTGAGAGGAAACACCATATATTTT	CASSGWLRGNTIYF
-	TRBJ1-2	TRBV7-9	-	TGTGCCAGCAGCATACTTGGGCAGCGGGGGTACTATGGCTACACCTTC	CASSILGQRGYYGYTF
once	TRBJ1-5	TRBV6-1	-	TGTGCCAGCAGAACAGACTTCGCGGAGCCCCAGCATTTT	CASRTDFAEPQHF